This TCR beta chain came from a study of patients and donors after allogeneic stem cell transplantation. TCRdb used MiXCR to reprocess the RT-PCR reads, holding one entry per CDR3 protein. The table lists 160,000 or so distinct CDR3 sequences, 24% of them singletons. The trim removed 1 base at V and 0 bases at J, leaving 6 bases unmatched. Germline loops: CDR1 SGHRS, CDR2 YFSETQ. This CDR3 spans 16 amino acids. This sequence joins TRBV5-1 and TRBJ1-1; 7 bases agree with TRBD1. The origin of this receptor is a human donor who was either an allogeneic HSCT recipient or a stem cell or donor lymphocyte infusion donor (not recorded which). It is not recorded whose cells these are; they may come from a transplant donor. Sequencing was performed on blood, either unsorted or a sorted T cell fraction (not recorded which). The CDR3 sequence: CASSLKGALMNTEAFF. The CDR3 DNA follows: TGCGCCAGCAGCTTGAAGGGGGCTCTCATGAACACTGAAGCTTTCTTT.